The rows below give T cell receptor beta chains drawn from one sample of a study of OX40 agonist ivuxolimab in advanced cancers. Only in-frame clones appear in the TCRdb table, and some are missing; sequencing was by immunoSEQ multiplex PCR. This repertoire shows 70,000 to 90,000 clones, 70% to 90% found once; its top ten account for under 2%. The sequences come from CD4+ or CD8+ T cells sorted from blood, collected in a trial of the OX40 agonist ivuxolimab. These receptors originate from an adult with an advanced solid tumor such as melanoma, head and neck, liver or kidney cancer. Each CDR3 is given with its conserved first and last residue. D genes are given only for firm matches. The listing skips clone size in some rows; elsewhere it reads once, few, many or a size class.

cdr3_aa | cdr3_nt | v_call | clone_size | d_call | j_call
CASSQVSGRDTEAFF | TGTGCCAGCAGCCAAGTGTCGGGGCGGGACACTGAAGCTTTCTTT | TRBV4-2 | few | - | TRBJ1-1
CSVEINYGYTF | TGCAGCGTTGAGATTAACTATGGCTACACCTTC | TRBV29-1 | - | - | TRBJ1-2
CASSADTSFYEQYF | TGTGCCAGCAGCGCAGACACAAGCTTCTACGAGCAGTACTTC | TRBV7-2 | - | - | TRBJ2-7
CAWTLNGWYSPLHF | TGTGCCTGGACTTTGAACGGATGGTATTCACCCCTCCACTTT | TRBV30 | - | - | TRBJ1-6
CASSLHGPLNTEAFF | TGTGCCAGCTCACTCCACGGACCCCTCAACACTGAAGCTTTCTTT | TRBV18 | few | - | TRBJ1-1
CASGQRAGELFF | TGTGCCAGCGGTCAACGGGCCGGGGAGCTGTTTTTT | TRBV6-5 | medium-sized | - | TRBJ2-2
CASGGTGQETQYF | TGTGCCAGTGGGGGGACAGGGCAAGAGACCCAGTACTTC | TRBV19 | - | TRBD1 | TRBJ2-5
CASSPQWGPNQPQHF | TGTGCCAGCAGCCCCCAGTGGGGGCCCAATCAGCCCCAGCATTTT | TRBV7-2 | - | - | TRBJ1-5
CASSQEVNYGYTF | TGTGCCAGCAGCCAAGAGGTGAATTATGGCTACACCTTC | TRBV14 | - | - | TRBJ1-2
CASSLGTGAGTEAFF | TGTGCCAGCAGCTTGGGGACTGGGGCAGGCACTGAAGCTTTCTTT | TRBV5-5 | - | - | TRBJ1-1
CASSGTGLSNQPQHF | TGTGCCAGCAGCGGGACAGGACTTAGCAATCAGCCCCAGCATTTT | TRBV7-2 | few | TRBD1 | TRBJ1-5
CASSGWTGVNTEAFF | TGCGCCAGCAGCGGCTGGACAGGGGTGAACACTGAAGCTTTCTTT | TRBV5-1 | few | TRBD1 | TRBJ1-1
CASQRKWSSYNEQFF | TGTGCCAGCCAGAGGAAGTGGAGCTCCTACAATGAGCAGTTCTTC | TRBV6-5 | - | - | TRBJ2-1
CASSLVRGMNEQFF | TGTGCCAGCAGCTTAGTCCGGGGGATGAATGAGCAGTTCTTC | TRBV7-9 | - | - | TRBJ2-1
CAWSRQQGEGRGQHF | TGTGCCTGGAGCCGCCAGCAGGGGGAGGGTAGGGGCCAGCATTTT | TRBV30 | few | TRBD1 | TRBJ1-5
CSGREGLEAFF | TGCAGCGGGAGGGAAGGTCTTGAAGCTTTCTTT | TRBV29-1 | - | - | TRBJ1-1
CASSPGGGSNQPQHF | TGTGCCAGCAGCCCAGGGGGTGGAAGCAATCAGCCCCAGCATTTT | TRBV2 | few | TRBD1 | TRBJ1-5
CASSLAPGGTTDTQYF | TGTGCTAGCAGCTTAGCCCCGGGGGGGACCACAGATACGCAGTATTTT | TRBV7-7 | - | TRBD2 | TRBJ2-3
CASRRETSGGSEQYF | TGTGCCAGCAGGCGTGAAACTAGCGGGGGGTCCGAGCAGTACTTC | TRBV4-2 | - | TRBD2 | TRBJ2-7
CASSQLGLAGADTQYF | TGTGCCAGCAGTCAATTGGGACTAGCGGGAGCAGATACGCAGTATTTT | TRBV28 | - | TRBD2 | TRBJ2-3
CASRQGNSPLHF | TGTGCCAGCAGACAGGGAAATTCACCCCTCCACTTT | TRBV25-1 | - | - | TRBJ1-6
CASSVTGMDIQYF | TGTGCCAGCAGCGTGACAGGGATGGACATTCAGTACTTC | TRBV9 | few | TRBD1 | TRBJ2-4
CASSPLAGGPFGNEQFF | TGCGCCAGCAGTCCTCTAGCGGGAGGGCCCTTCGGTAATGAGCAGTTCTTC | TRBV10-2 | - | TRBD2 | TRBJ2-1
CASSSGNLALGEQYF | TGTGCCAGCAGCTCCGGCAACTTAGCTCTGGGGGAGCAGTACTTC | TRBV7-9 | - | - | TRBJ2-7
CASSRRGLAGETQYF | TGTGCCAGCAGCCGTCGTGGACTAGCGGGAGAGACCCAGTACTTC | TRBV25-1 | - | TRBD2 | TRBJ2-5
CAWRGQLDGYTF | TGTGCCTGGAGGGGGCAGCTCGATGGCTACACCTTC | TRBV30 | - | - | TRBJ1-2
CASSRQGNQPQHF | TGCGCCAGCAGCCGACAGGGGAATCAGCCCCAGCATTTT | TRBV5-1 | - | TRBD1 | TRBJ1-5
CASAPSVLAKSEQYF | TGTGCCAGTGCCCCCTCAGTCTTAGCCAAGTCCGAGCAGTACTTC | TRBV19 | - | - | TRBJ2-7
CAITDSLAGDTQYF | TGTGCCATCACTGACTCCCTCGCGGGAGATACGCAGTATTTT | TRBV7-2 | - | - | TRBJ2-3
CSARVRYEQYF | TGCAGTGCTAGGGTTAGGTACGAGCAGTACTTC | TRBV20-1 | - | - | TRBJ2-7
CASSPGQQETQYF | TGTGCCAGCAGCCCGGGACAGCAAGAGACCCAGTACTTC | TRBV7-8 | - | TRBD1 | TRBJ2-5
CASSLGLSVVDEQFF | TGTGCCAGCAGCTTAGGACTTAGCGTAGTTGATGAGCAGTTCTTC | TRBV11-2 | - | - | TRBJ2-1
CASSQVADNSPLHF | TGCGCCAGCAGCCAAGTCGCGGATAATTCACCCCTCCACTTT | TRBV4-3 | - | - | TRBJ1-6
CASSPDRINSPLHF | TGTGCCAGCAGCCCGGACAGAATTAATTCACCCCTCCACTTT | TRBV7-9 | - | - | TRBJ1-6
CSVAERGINSPLHF | TGCAGCGTTGCAGAGAGGGGAATTAATTCACCCCTCCACTTT | TRBV29-1 | - | - | TRBJ1-6
CASSLRRFDNTEAFF | TGTGCCAGCAGCTTGAGAAGGTTCGACAACACTGAAGCTTTCTTT | TRBV5-4 | - | - | TRBJ1-1